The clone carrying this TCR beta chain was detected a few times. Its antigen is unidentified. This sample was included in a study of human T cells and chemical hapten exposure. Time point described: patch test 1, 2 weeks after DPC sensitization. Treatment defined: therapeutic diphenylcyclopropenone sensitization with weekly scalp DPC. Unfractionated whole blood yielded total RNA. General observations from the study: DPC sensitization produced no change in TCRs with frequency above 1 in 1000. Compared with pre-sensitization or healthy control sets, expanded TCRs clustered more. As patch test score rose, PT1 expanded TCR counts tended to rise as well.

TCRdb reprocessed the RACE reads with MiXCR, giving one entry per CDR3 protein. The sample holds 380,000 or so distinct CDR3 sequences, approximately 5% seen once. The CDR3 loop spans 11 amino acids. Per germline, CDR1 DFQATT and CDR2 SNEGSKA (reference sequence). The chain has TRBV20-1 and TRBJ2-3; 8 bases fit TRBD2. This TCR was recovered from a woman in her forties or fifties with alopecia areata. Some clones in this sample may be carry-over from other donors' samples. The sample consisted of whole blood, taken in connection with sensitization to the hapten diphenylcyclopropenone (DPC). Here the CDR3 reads CSGRATDTQYF. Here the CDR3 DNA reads TGCAGCGGGAGGGCCACAGATACGCAGTATTTT.